This T cell receptor (beta chain) is drawn from a study of Ad26.COV2.S vaccination and SARS-CoV-2 variants. Study at large: Doses of Ad26.COV2.S were injected into muscle once or twice, 56 days apart. Whole-study findings and limits: Quantification of TCR breadth and depth may have yielded underestimates of total T cell responses. Compared with placebo recipients, vaccine recipients had higher spike-specific TCR breadth.

Treatment defined: 19 received Ad26.COV2.S at low or high dose, single or two shots; about 5 received placebo; per-sample allocation not given. Sample collection was performed on day 63 after the first vaccine or placebo injection. Spike of the Wuhan-strain SARS-CoV-2 was expressed by an Ad26 vector, which formed the vaccine. Generated by immunoSEQ multiplex PCR, the TCRdb table keeps only in-frame clones and is missing some. Of roughly 350,000 clones listed, about 88% are singletons. A word on this clone: Its antigen is as yet unknown. This sample also contains other DNA sequences that code for the same CDR3.

V was shortened by 3 bases and J by 7 bases, with 7 bases between the two germline ends. Germline V gives CDR1 MDHEN, CDR2 SYDVKM. The CDR3 loop spans 12 amino acids. The chain recombines TRBV28 with TRBJ1-3; D uncertain. The sequences come from peripheral blood, collected in a trial of Ad26.COV2.S vaccine versus placebo. This sequence was found in a person between 18 and 65 years old who received the Ad26.COV2.S COVID-19 vaccine or a placebo. For the CDR3, the DNA is TGTGCCAGCAGTTTGTCGGGGAACACCATATATTTT. It yields the protein CASSLSGNTIYF.